The 9 T cell receptor beta chains presented below share a single source sample, sequenced in a study of response to subunit inactivated influenza vaccine. MiXCR was run by TCRdb on the RT-PCR reads, yielding one entry per CDR3 protein. In the table there are some 480,000 distinct CDR3 sequences, approximately 10% of which are singletons. The sample in question was PBMCs from blood, obtained roughly 48 days after vaccination. The receptors derive from a man over 45 who received an inactivated influenza vaccine.

This clonotype was seen repeatedly, ten times or more. The chain combines TRBV5-1 with TRBJ2-7; D not resolved. Germline CDR1 SGHRS, CDR2 YFSETQ. CDR3 length: 13 amino acids. Between the trimmed V and J ends, which lost 0 bases and 2 bases, there was a span of 6 bases. CDR3 sequence: CASSLEGTYEQYF. The CDR3 nucleotides are TGCGCCAGCAGCTTGGAGGGTACCTACGAGCAGTACTTC.

This clonotype has a count of ten or more. The chain couples TRBV20-1 to TRBJ2-5; 10 bases are shared with TRBD2. Germline assignment: CDR1 DFQATT and CDR2 SNEGSKA (reference sequence). Trimming removed 3 bases from V and 4 bases from J; junction bases left unmatched: 2. The CDR3 runs to 13 residues. Here the CDR3 DNA reads TGCAGTGCTAGGCTAGCGGGAGTAGAGACCCAGTACTTC. The encoded protein is CSARLAGVETQYF.

This clonotype appeared many times. The chain couples TRBV3-1 to TRBJ1-6, with no clear D. There are 13 residues in the CDR3. Germline V CDR1 and CDR2: LGHDT, YNNKEL (reference sequence). Trimming stripped 1 base from V and 7 bases from J, with 5 bases between. This CDR3 reads CASSQVRNSPLHF. As DNA, the CDR3 is TGTGCCAGCAGCCAAGTAAGAAATTCACCCCTCCACTTT.

The chain joins TRBV5-1 to TRBJ2-7, with 9 bases that match TRBD2. After removal of 0 bases from V and 4 bases from J, the junction contained 11 bases not matched to a gene. Germline V gene data show CDR1 as SGHRS and CDR2 as YFSETQ. CDR3 length: 17 amino acids. This chain's CDR3 is CASSLAGSGSPSYEQYF. The DNA for the CDR3 is TGCGCCAGCAGCTTGGCGGGTAGCGGGAGCCCCTCTTACGAGCAGTACTTC.

The rearrangement links TRBV5-1 to TRBJ1-5; 7 nucleotides line up with TRBD1. The CDR3 length is 16 residues. Losses at the gene ends were 4 bases for V and 0 bases for J; bases not matched to a gene: 7. Germline V gene lookup returns CDR1 SGHRS and CDR2 YFSETQ. This CDR3 is CASSADRLDSNQPQHF. The CDR3 DNA sequence: TGCGCCAGCAGCGCGGACAGGCTTGATAGCAATCAGCCCCAGCATTTT.

This clonotype occurred many times. V is TRBV9 and J is TRBJ2-7; D unclear. Germline V gene lookup returns CDR1 SGDLS and CDR2 YYNGEE. Trimming took off 3 bases at V and 5 bases at J, with 15 bases between the two ends. There are 14 residues in the CDR3. The CDR3, as DNA: TGTGCCAGCAGCGCCGGTCCCCTCGGCAACGAGCAGTACTTC. Encoded protein: CASSAGPLGNEQYF.

The gene calls are TRBV11-3 and TRBJ2-3; TRBD2 aligns across 9 bases. J was trimmed by 5 bases and V by 3 bases; bases with no gene match: 6. The CDR3 is 15 amino acids. Germline V CDR1 and CDR2: SGHNT, YENEEA. The CDR3 spells CASSFGGGAQDTQYF. CDR3 coding DNA: TGTGCCAGCAGCTTCGGCGGGGGGGCCCAAGATACGCAGTATTTT.

This clonotype was detected only a few times. V is TRBV10-3 and J is TRBJ2-7; 9 bases align to TRBD1. CDR3 length: 14 residues. Losses at the gene ends were 6 bases for V and 2 bases for J; bases not matched to a gene: 5. In germline, CDR1 is ENHRY, CDR2 SYGVKD. CDR3 nucleotides: TGTGCCATCAGGGGGACAGGGCAAACCTACGAGCAGTACTTC. It specifies CAIRGTGQTYEQYF.

V is TRBV7-6 and J is TRBJ2-1; TRBD2 is a possible D gene (5 bases). This CDR3 has 13 residues. The germline V gene has CDR1 SGHVS and CDR2 FNYEAQ. The V gene lost 3 bases and the J gene lost 8 bases, with 11 bases spanning the gap. The CDR3 region has the DNA TGTGCCAGCAGCTTCGTTGAGGGAGATGAGCAGTTCTTC. It is translated as CASSFVEGDEQFF.